Sequencing of this T cell receptor (beta chain) was carried out in a study of blood T cell repertoires in COVID-19. Germline assignment: CDR1 MNHEY and CDR2 SMNVEV (reference sequence). The CDR3 covers 14 residues. V was cut by 2 bases and J by 5 bases, with 13 bases left in between. Measured with immunoSEQ multiplex PCR; TCRdb has only the in-frame clones, and not every one. This sample has some 300,000 clones, with about nine tenths found just once. This receptor was taken from a woman aged 45-60 years with COVID-19, enrolled during active disease. V and J are TRBV27 and TRBJ2-7; a possible D gene is TRBD1 (6 bases). Sequenced input: peripheral blood. The CDR3: CASSLRGSPDEQYF. The DNA of the CDR3 is TGTGCCAGCAGTTTAAGGGGGAGCCCCGACGAGCAGTACTTC.